The 30 T cell receptor beta chains listed next were all sequenced from one sample in a study of T cells in pancreatic ductal adenocarcinoma. The protocol was immunoSEQ multiplex PCR, while the TCRdb copy is restricted to in-frame clones and leaves out a portion. The profile shows around 15,000 clones, roughly 89% of them singletons. Selected pancreatic ductal adenocarcinoma patients had undergone surgery without neoadjuvant therapy. The specimen was PBMCs. These TCRs come from a human donor with pancreatic ductal adenocarcinoma.

The chain combines TRBV2 with TRBJ1-3; D gene uncertain. The germline CDR1 and CDR2 sequences are SNHLY and FYNNEI. Trimming removed 5 bases from V and 1 base from J, with 3 bases in between. The CDR3 contains 12 residues. CDR3 nucleotides: TGTGCCAGCAGTCTATCTGGAAACACCATATATTTT. Its translation: CASSLSGNTIYF.

The rearrangement joins TRBV13 to TRBJ2-7; D is possibly TRBD1 (6 bases). The CDR3 is made up of 18 amino acids. The V end lost 1 base, the J end lost 2 bases, and 21 bases lay between the germline ends. CDR1 PRHDT and CDR2 FYEKMQ come from the germline V gene (reference sequence). CDR3 sequence (DNA): TGTGCCAGCAGCTTAGTGGGGACCCCCCAGGGGCTAGCCTACGAGCAGTACTTC. This encodes CASSLVGTPQGLAYEQYF.

The chain employs TRBV5-1 and TRBJ1-1; 9 positions match TRBD1. The germline V gene has CDR1 SGHRS and CDR2 YFSETQ. J gave up 6 bases and V 1 base, and 7 bases lay outside the gene matches. This CDR3 has 15 amino acids. The CDR3 region is CASSLFGTGSAEAFF. In DNA, the CDR3 is TGCGCCAGCAGCTTGTTTGGGACAGGGTCCGCTGAAGCTTTCTTT.

This rearrangement joins TRBV19 to TRBJ2-7; TRBD1 matches at 10 bases. The CDR3 spans 15 residues. From germline, CDR1 is LNHDA and CDR2 SQIVND (reference sequence). V was pared by 5 bases and J by 3 bases, with 7 bases of the junction left unmatched. The CDR3 reads CASSVRDRGDYEQYF. CDR3 DNA: TGTGCCAGTAGTGTCCGGGACAGGGGCGACTACGAGCAGTACTTC.

This rearrangement joins TRBV15 to TRBJ2-3; 10 bases are a match to TRBD2. J was trimmed by 1 base and V by 8 bases; bases with no gene match: 15. Germline values: CDR1 LNHNV, CDR2 YYDKDF (reference sequence). The CDR3 sequence is 18 residues long. The chain's CDR3 is CATSAGGTSVAGTDTQYF. Written as DNA, the CDR3 is TGTGCCACCTCCGCGGGGGGGACTAGCGTGGCCGGCACAGATACGCAGTATTTT.

V and J are TRBV9 and TRBJ2-3; unclear D gene. This CDR3 is 16 amino acids long. CDR1 and CDR2 (germline): SGDLS, YYNGEE. Deletions cut 0 bases from V and 5 bases from J, with 16 bases between. As DNA, the CDR3 is TGTGCCAGCAGCGTAGCTGATTGGACGGCGCGAGATACGCAGTATTTT. The encoded protein is CASSVADWTARDTQYF.

This chain links TRBV2 with TRBJ2-5; 12 nucleotides line up with TRBD2. Germline trimming cut 4 bases from V and 2 bases from J; bases unmatched to any gene: 11. This CDR3 spans 18 amino acids. Germline CDR1 is SNHLY and CDR2 is FYNNEI. The CDR3 DNA sequence: TGTGCCAGCAGTGCTTATCTAGCGGGAGGGCGGGATCAAGAGACCCAGTACTTC. Translating it yields CASSAYLAGGRDQETQYF.

The chain employs TRBV11-2 and TRBJ1-6; a possible D gene is TRBD1 (5 bases). Trimming pared 7 bases from V and 6 bases from J, leaving 13 bases between. Germline V gives CDR1 SGHAT, CDR2 FQNNGV. The CDR3 contains 14 residues. The CDR3 spells CASNPGARNSPLHF. The CDR3 nucleotides are TGTGCCAGCAACCCCGGGGCCCGTAATTCACCCCTCCACTTT.

V is TRBV6-1 and J is TRBJ2-5, with TRBD1 matching 10 bases. V lost 4 bases to trimming and J lost 4 bases; unmatched junction nucleotides: 9. CDR1 and CDR2 (germline): MNHNS, SASEGT. This CDR3 is 16 amino acids long. The CDR3 DNA reads TGTGCCAGCAGTGGCCGGGACAGGGGCTACTCAGAGACCCAGTACTTC. Its protein product is CASSGRDRGYSETQYF.

This chain joins TRBV7-9 and TRBJ2-3; D is unresolved. This CDR3 region has 16 residues. Germline CDR1 SEHNR, CDR2 FQNEAQ (reference sequence). The V end lost 5 bases, the J end lost 0 bases, and 15 bases lay between the germline ends. CDR3: CASSGKLITSTDTQYF. The CDR3 DNA follows: TGTGCCAGCAGCGGCAAGTTAATCACTAGCACAGATACGCAGTATTTT.

This chain connects TRBV5-1 to TRBJ1-1; possible D gene TRBD1, 6 bases. CDR1 and CDR2 from the germline V gene are SGHRS and YFSETQ. CDR3 length: 14 amino acids. Trimming took 0 bases from V and 6 from J, leaving 12 bases between them. The CDR3 region is CASSLAIRQAEAFF. Written as DNA, the CDR3 is TGCGCCAGCAGCTTGGCAATTAGACAGGCTGAAGCTTTCTTT.

The chain combines TRBV4-3 with TRBJ2-1, with 14 bases lining up with TRBD2. This CDR3 has 19 residues. The V gene end was trimmed by 0 bases and the J gene end by 3 bases; junction bases not matched to a gene: 7. Germline CDR1 and CDR2: LGHNA and YSLEER. The CDR3 spells CASSQDLMGLAGVYNEQFF. CDR3 DNA sequence: TGCGCCAGCAGCCAAGATCTTATGGGACTAGCGGGAGTCTACAATGAGCAGTTCTTC.

This chain uses TRBV29-1 with TRBJ1-2, with TRBD1 identical over 8 bases. Trimming cost V 2 bases and J 5 bases; bases outside gene matches: 22. Germline CDR1 is SQVTM and CDR2 is ANQGSEA. CDR3 size: 19 residues. This CDR3 reads CSVEIRPRTGTEWGYGYTF. In nucleotides, the CDR3 is TGCAGCGTTGAAATACGACCCCGGACAGGGACCGAGTGGGGTTATGGCTACACCTTC. Filled out from reference TRBV29-1 and TRBJ1-2, the complete variable domain reads SAVISQKPSRDICQRGTSLTIQCQVDSQVTMMFWYRQQPGQSLTLIATANQGSEATYESGFVIDKFPISRPNLTFSTLTVSNMSPEDSSIYLCSVEIRPRTGTEWGYGYTFGSGTRLTVV.

The chain links TRBV6-1 to TRBJ1-1; D is uncertain. Trimming left V 6 bases short and J 4 bases short, with 15 bases between. Germline-derived CDR1 and CDR2 are MNHNS and SASEGT. The CDR3 runs 14 residues. The DNA for the CDR3 is TGTGCCAGCAGCTACGGGGAGGCGGGCACTGAAGCTTTCTTT. It specifies CASSYGEAGTEAFF.

The chain couples TRBV11-2 to TRBJ2-4, with a possible D match to TRBD2 (5 bases). Looked up from germline, CDR1 is SGHAT and CDR2 is FQNNGV. The CDR3 totals 15 residues. Trimming stripped 1 base from V and 4 bases from J, with 11 bases between. The CDR3 sequence is CASSLVGMGKNIQYF. The CDR3, as DNA: TGTGCCAGCAGCTTAGTCGGGATGGGTAAAAACATTCAGTACTTC.

The chain recombines TRBV5-4 with TRBJ2-7; TRBD1 or TRBD2 may be the D gene (5 bases each). Trimming shortened V by 2 bases and J by 1 base, and 10 bases separated the two germline ends. The V gene's germline CDR1 is SGHNT and CDR2 YYREEE (reference sequence). This CDR3 is 14 amino acids long. CDR3 nucleotides: TGTGCCAGCAGCTTCCGGGACGGTTCCTACGAGCAGTACTTC. It codes for CASSFRDGSYEQYF.

The chain joins TRBV5-1 to TRBJ1-1; maybe TRBD1 (5 bases). Trimming removed 6 bases from V and 3 bases from J, with 15 bases in between. There are 14 residues in the CDR3. Germline assignment: CDR1 SGHRS and CDR2 YFSETQ. This CDR3 reads CASTFFGGDTEAFF. In DNA, the CDR3 is TGCGCCAGCACATTCTTTGGGGGGGACACTGAAGCTTTCTTT.

The chain has TRBV7-6 and TRBJ2-1; the match to TRBD2 covers 14 bases. Germline V CDR1 and CDR2: SGHVS, FNYEAQ. Trimming removed 0 bases from V and 5 bases from J; junction bases left unmatched: 0. The CDR3 has 16 residues. CDR3 protein: CASSLAGLAGDNEQFF. CDR3 sequence (DNA): TGTGCCAGCAGCTTAGCGGGACTAGCGGGGGACAATGAGCAGTTCTTC.

On this clone itself: Sequence at one end of the junction differs from germline and may be a read error. Other DNA sequences within the sample encode an identical CDR3. The chain joins TRBV29-1 to TRBJ1-3; D is ambiguous. CDR3 size: 13 residues. CDR1 SQVTM and CDR2 ANQGSEA come from the germline V gene. The CDR3 nucleotides read TGTAGCGCCCACCGTCCGGGAGGAAACACCATATATTTT. The encoded protein is CSAHRPGGNTIYF. Full variable domain (outside the CDR3, taken from reference TRBV29-1 and TRBJ1-3): SAVISQKPSRDICQRGTSLTIQCQVDSQVTMMFWYRQQPGQSLTLIATANQGSEATYESGFVIDKFPISRPNLTFSTLTVSNMSPEDSSIYLCSAHRPGGNTIYFGEGSWLTVV.

The chain couples TRBV5-1 to TRBJ2-2; 15 positions match TRBD2. V was pared by 4 bases and J by 1 base, with 5 bases of the junction left unmatched. CDR1 and CDR2 from the germline V gene are SGHRS and YFSETQ. This CDR3 has 18 amino acids. The CDR3 nucleotides read TGCGCCAGCAGCGCCGGGACTAGCGGGAGGCGGAACACCGGGGAGCTGTTTTTT. It is translated as CASSAGTSGRRNTGELFF.

The chain employs TRBV30 and TRBJ2-7; 11 bases are a match to TRBD1. Germline V gene data show CDR1 as GTSNPN and CDR2 as SVGIG (reference sequence). The ends lost 1 base at V and 3 bases at J; junction bases unmatched: 5. The CDR3 spans 15 residues. The CDR3 sequence: CAWSEFGTGGYEQYF. DNA for the CDR3: TGTGCCTGGAGTGAATTCGGGACAGGGGGCTACGAGCAGTACTTC.

The chain employs TRBV5-4 and TRBJ2-2; D unclear. There are 16 residues in the CDR3. The V end was cut by 0 bases, the J end by 4 bases, with 13 bases between. Per germline, CDR1 SGHNT and CDR2 YYREEE (reference sequence). The CDR3, as DNA: TGTGCCAGCAGCTTGGACTTAAATTCTGGCACCGGGGAGCTGTTTTTT. Its translation: CASSLDLNSGTGELFF. Full variable domain (remainder filled in from reference TRBV5-4 and TRBJ2-2): ETGVTQSPTHLIKTRGQQVTLRCSSQSGHNTVSWYQQALGQGPQFIFQYYREEENGRGNFPPRFSGLQFPNYSSELNVNALELDDSALYLCASSLDLNSGTGELFFGEGSRLTVL.

The V and J genes are TRBV18 and TRBJ2-7; 12 bases agree with TRBD1. The CDR3 has 16 residues. CDR1 and CDR2 (germline): KGHSH, LQKENI. Trimming took 0 bases from V and 5 from J; bases not matched to a gene: 5. This CDR3 is CASSPPTGTGGDEQYF. DNA for the CDR3: TGTGCCAGCTCACCACCGACCGGGACAGGGGGCGACGAGCAGTACTTC.

Details on this clone: The junction differs from germline at one of its ends, possibly a read error. The genes are TRBV28 and TRBJ2-7; D is possibly TRBD2 (6 bases). This CDR3 has 15 residues. Looked up from germline, CDR1 is MDHEN and CDR2 is SYDVKM. The CDR3 here is CASSSKSGPAYAQYF. The CDR3 coding sequence is TGTGCCAGCAGTTCGAAAAGCGGGCCGGCCTACGCGCAGTACTTC.

In this sample, this clone turned up once. The rearrangement uses TRBV5-1 and TRBJ2-1; D gene unclear. CDR3 length: 13 amino acids. V was trimmed by 0 bases and J by 7 bases, leaving 8 bases between them. Germline CDR1 and CDR2: SGHRS and YFSETQ. In DNA form, the CDR3 reads TGCGCCAGCAGCTTGGGACCGGAAAATGAGCAGTTCTTC. Translated: CASSLGPENEQFF.

This sequence joins TRBV28 and TRBJ1-4; no clear D. V lost 5 bases and J lost 6, with 10 bases in between. The germline gives CDR1 MDHEN, CDR2 SYDVKM. The CDR3 is 13 amino acids. The CDR3 DNA reads as TGTGCCAGCAGTCCCTTCTTGTATGAAAAACTGTTTTTT. Its protein is CASSPFLYEKLFF.

The chain employs TRBV7-8 and TRBJ1-1; TRBD1 matches at 12 bases. Germline V gene data show CDR1 as SGHVS and CDR2 as FQNEAQ. The CDR3 sequence is 18 residues long. J lost 1 base, V lost 4 bases, and 10 bases had no gene match. The CDR3 DNA follows: TGTGCCAGCAGCTGGTCTACGGGACAGGGGGCTTCGAACACTGAAGCTTTCTTT. Its protein is CASSWSTGQGASNTEAFF.

The chain recombines TRBV19 with TRBJ1-5; 10 nucleotides agree with TRBD1. With V trimmed by 6 bases and J by 2 bases, 7 bases remained unmatched. The germline V gene has CDR1 LNHDA and CDR2 SQIVND (reference sequence). CDR3 length equals 16 residues. CDR3 DNA sequence: TGTGCCAGTAGGCTAGGGGACAGGGGAGGCAATCAGCCCCAGCATTTT. Amino acids: CASRLGDRGGNQPQHF.

The chain joins TRBV30 to TRBJ1-1; TRBD1 matches 7 bases. The CDR3 contains 17 residues. With 0 bases clipped from V and 1 base from J, the junction kept 11 bases outside the gene matches. From germline, CDR1 is GTSNPN and CDR2 SVGIG (reference sequence). The CDR3 DNA follows: TGTGCCTGGAGTGTACTTTCCAGGGGGGGAGGGAACACTGAAGCTTTCTTT. This translates into CAWSVLSRGGGNTEAFF.

The gene calls are TRBV15 and TRBJ1-1; 9 bases map to TRBD1. V was pared by 4 bases and J by 4 bases, with 4 bases of the junction left unmatched. Germline V gives CDR1 LNHNV, CDR2 YYDKDF (reference sequence). CDR3 length: 14 residues. The CDR3 spells CATSKQGAGTEAFF. CDR3 DNA sequence: TGTGCCACCAGCAAACAGGGGGCGGGCACTGAAGCTTTCTTT.